This T cell receptor beta chain was profiled in a study of cytomegalovirus exposure and HLA in healthy donors. Notes on the study in general: TCR beta V- and J-gene trimming, according to a later analysis, was linked to a missense DCLRE1C variant. In an earlier analysis, in under 700 donors, most V segments appeared productive either ~90% or ~30% of the time. According to the study, 160 or so TCR beta chains were cytomegalovirus-associated.

Details on this clone: Its specificity is not known.

The PCR had 60 Vbeta and 13 Jbeta primers. Method: immunoSEQ multiplex PCR; TCRdb's copy keeps in-frame clones and lacks some. This sample has approximately 100,000 clones, with about 79% found just once. Donors showed nominal health when sampled, although they likely had unrecorded immune exposures. This CDR3 is built from 14 residues. The V segment lost 5 bases and the J segment 7 bases; nucleotides outside the gene matches: 4. Per germline, CDR1 MDHEN and CDR2 SYDVKM. The source of this sequence is a human donor in good health. The sample consisted of PBMCs. The gene calls are TRBV28 and TRBJ2-3; 12 nucleotides match TRBD2. This CDR3 reads CASSKTSGGYTQYF. Written as DNA, the CDR3 is TGTGCCAGCAGTAAGACTAGCGGGGGATATACGCAGTATTTT.